A single sample is the source of the 18 T cell receptor beta chains below, sequenced in a study of T cells in Graves' hyperthyroidism and ophthalmopathy. Amplification targeted TCR beta CDR3 regions from RNA transcripts. The HTBI primer set served for first-round RT-PCR of the TCR CDR3. TCRdb analysed the multiplex PCR reads with MiXCR anew, one entry per CDR3 protein. The repertoire holds fewer than 550,000 distinct CDR3 sequences, with less than 20% as singletons. The specimen sequenced was blood. These receptor sequences come from a woman younger than 35 with Graves' hyperthyroidism.

This clonotype has at least ten counts. V and J are TRBV12-3 or TRBV12-4 and TRBJ2-2, with TRBD1 matching over 11 bases. The CDR3 loop spans 16 amino acids. J gave up 0 bases and V 5 bases, and 2 bases lay outside the gene matches. For the CDR3, the DNA is TGTGCCAGCAGTCTGGGACAGGGGGCGAACACCGGGGAGCTGTTTTTT. Protein: CASSLGQGANTGELFF.

The V and J genes are TRBV9 and TRBJ1-2; weak D call: TRBD1 (5 bases). Germline CDR1 SGDLS, CDR2 YYNGEE. V lost 2 bases and J lost 4, with 12 bases in between. The CDR3 totals 14 residues. As DNA, the CDR3 is TGTGCCAGCAGCGTGGGGACGGGTGCCTATGGCTACACCTTC. Amino acids: CASSVGTGAYGYTF.

The gene calls are TRBV6-5 and TRBJ2-3; 7 bases line up with TRBD2. The CDR3 runs 16 residues. The germline V gene has CDR1 MNHEY and CDR2 SVGAGI. Unmatched junction bases numbered 6, after V lost 0 bases and J lost 3 bases. The chain's CDR3 is CASSYSWAGRTDTQYF. Written as DNA, the CDR3 is TGTGCCAGCAGTTACTCGTGGGCCGGGAGGACAGATACGCAGTATTTT.

This clonotype was seen more than once but under ten times. V gene TRBV29-1 combines with J gene TRBJ1-2, with D unresolved. The germline V gene encodes CDR1 SQVTM and CDR2 ANQGSEA. This CDR3 region has 11 residues. Trimming took 0 bases from V and 13 from J, leaving 12 bases between them. CDR3 bases: TGCAGCGTTGAAGATCCAGGTGGAAGCACCTTC. Residues: CSVEDPGGSTF.

This clonotype appeared a few times. This sequence joins TRBV20-1 and TRBJ2-7; weak D call: TRBD1 (5 bases). Trimming shortened V by 6 bases and J by 6 bases, and 15 bases separated the two germline ends. The CDR3 contains 12 residues. The germline gives CDR1 DFQATT, CDR2 SNEGSKA (reference sequence). The DNA for the CDR3 is TGCAGTGCCGCGGTAGACAGATTCGAGCAGTACTTC. Encoded protein: CSAAVDRFEQYF.

In this sample, this clonotype turned up many times. This chain links TRBV19 with TRBJ1-1, with D uncertain. Germline V gives CDR1 LNHDA, CDR2 SQIVND (reference sequence). The CDR3 is 14 residues long. Deletions cut 6 bases from V and 3 bases from J, with 14 bases between. The CDR3 DNA is TGTGCCAGTAGGCGACTCCGCCCCCACACTGAAGCTTTCTTT. Protein: CASRRLRPHTEAFF.

J is TRBJ2-3 and V is TRBV24-1; TRBD2 matches 15 bases. CDR1 and CDR2 from the germline V gene are KGHDR and SFDVKD. V lost 3 bases and J lost 3; bases outside the gene matches: 0. This CDR3 contains 16 residues. The CDR3 here is CATSDGLAGGTDTQYF. The CDR3, as DNA: TGTGCCACCAGTGATGGACTAGCGGGGGGGACAGATACGCAGTATTTT.

This chain's CDR3 is CASSLRTSGSGKQYF. The DNA for the CDR3 is TGTGCCAGCAGTCTCCGGACTAGCGGGAGTGGTAAGCAGTACTTC. This chain uses TRBV27 with TRBJ2-7; 13 nucleotides align to TRBD2. CDR3 size: 15 residues. Germline V gene lookup returns CDR1 MNHEY and CDR2 SMNVEV (reference sequence). The ends lost 5 bases at V and 8 bases at J; junction bases unmatched: 9.

At least ten counts were recorded for this clonotype. The chain carries TRBV7-8 and TRBJ1-1; D may be TRBD1 (5 bases). The V and J ends lost 1 base and 3 bases respectively, with 15 bases between them. Germline CDR1 and CDR2: SGHVS and FQNEAQ. The CDR3 is 16 amino acids. CDR3 nucleotide sequence: TGTGCCAGCAGCTTAGGCCGGCAGGGCTGGGACACTGAAGCTTTCTTT. This translates into CASSLGRQGWDTEAFF.

This clonotype was picked up many times. The V gene is TRBV19, the J gene TRBJ2-1; 7 bases are a match to TRBD2. V dropped 3 bases and J dropped 9; count of bases not matched to a gene: 14. This CDR3 has 16 residues. The germline CDR1 and CDR2 sequences are LNHDA and SQIVND (reference sequence). This CDR3 reads CASSISAGLPVGEQFF. The CDR3 DNA sequence: TGTGCCAGTAGTATTAGCGCGGGACTACCTGTCGGTGAGCAGTTCTTC.

The chain has TRBV18 and TRBJ1-6; D might be TRBD1 (6 bases). Germline V gene data show CDR1 as KGHSH and CDR2 as LQKENI. The ends were cut back, 5 bases at V and 6 bases at J, with 14 bases in the middle. This CDR3 is 15 amino acids long. The CDR3 region is CASSEGENSNSPLHF. CDR3 DNA sequence: TGTGCCAGCTCAGAGGGGGAGAATTCTAATTCACCCCTCCACTTT.

This clonotype was found a few times. The germline gene is not matched at one end of the junction; a read error may be the cause. This sequence joins TRBV14 and TRBJ2-7; unclear D gene. This CDR3 has 12 amino acids. Germline V CDR1 and CDR2: SGHDN, FVKESK. CDR3 nucleotides: TGTGCCAGCAGCCAAGCTTCCTACGAGCGGTACTTC. It codes for CASSQASYERYF.

This chain links TRBV5-8 with TRBJ1-5, with D possibly being TRBD1 (5 bases). This CDR3 spans 13 amino acids. The V gene's germline CDR1 is SGHTS and CDR2 YDEGEE. The V and J ends lost 4 bases and 7 bases respectively, with 12 bases between them. The CDR3 loop reads CASSPRWGQPQHF. The CDR3 DNA reads as TGTGCCAGCAGCCCCCGATGGGGCCAGCCCCAGCATTTT. The variable domain in full, completed from reference TRBV5-8 and TRBJ1-5, reads EAGVTQSPTHLIKTRGQQATLRCSPISGHTSVYWYQQALGLGLQFLLWYDEGEERNRGNFPPRFSGRQFPNYSSELNVNALELEDSALYLCASSPRWGQPQHFGDGTRLSIL.

This clonotype was seen ten or more times. The CDR3 coding sequence is TGTGCCAGCAGTTTATCGAAGAAGGGTGCAATGAACACTGAAGCTTTCTTT. This gives the protein CASSLSKKGAMNTEAFF. The chain links TRBV27 to TRBJ1-1, with unresolved D. The CDR3 is 17 amino acids. Trimming stripped 0 bases from V and 0 bases from J, with 14 bases between. Germline V gives CDR1 MNHEY, CDR2 SMNVEV (reference sequence).

This clonotype showed up many times. This chain links TRBV12-3 or TRBV12-4 with TRBJ1-6, with unresolved D. The length of the CDR3 is 15 residues. V was shortened by 6 bases and J by 5 bases, with 14 bases between the two germline ends. This CDR3 is CASSLRTQNNSPLHF. The DNA of the CDR3 is TGTGCCAGCAGCTTGAGGACCCAAAATAATTCACCCCTCCACTTT.

This clonotype was seen repeatedly, ten times or more. This chain's CDR3 is CASSPGRKYNEQFF. Here the CDR3 DNA reads TGTGCCAGCAGCCCCGGACGGAAATACAATGAGCAGTTCTTC. The gene calls are TRBV3-1 and TRBJ2-1; D gene uncertain. There are 14 residues in the CDR3. V shed 4 bases and J shed 4 bases, with 11 bases lying between them. CDR1 and CDR2 from the germline V gene are LGHDT and YNNKEL (reference sequence).

This clonotype has just a few counts. The chain uses TRBV6-8 and TRBJ1-2; weak D call: TRBD1 (6 bases). V was clipped by 5 bases and J by 4 bases, with 23 bases between them. Germline-derived CDR1 and CDR2 are MNHGY and SAAAGT. The CDR3 is made up of 17 amino acids. In nucleotides, the CDR3 is TGTGCCAGCAGTGCACTCCGGGACACAGGACCAATCTATGGCTACACCTTC. Its translation is CASSALRDTGPIYGYTF.

Many counts were recorded for this clonotype. This chain connects TRBV12-3 or TRBV12-4 to TRBJ2-1, with D perhaps matching TRBD1 (5 bases). This CDR3 contains 14 residues. V gave up 6 bases and J gave up 0 bases, with 9 bases separating them. The CDR3 protein is CASRIDSSYNEQFF. The CDR3 nucleotides read TGTGCCAGCAGAATAGACAGCTCCTACAATGAGCAGTTCTTC.